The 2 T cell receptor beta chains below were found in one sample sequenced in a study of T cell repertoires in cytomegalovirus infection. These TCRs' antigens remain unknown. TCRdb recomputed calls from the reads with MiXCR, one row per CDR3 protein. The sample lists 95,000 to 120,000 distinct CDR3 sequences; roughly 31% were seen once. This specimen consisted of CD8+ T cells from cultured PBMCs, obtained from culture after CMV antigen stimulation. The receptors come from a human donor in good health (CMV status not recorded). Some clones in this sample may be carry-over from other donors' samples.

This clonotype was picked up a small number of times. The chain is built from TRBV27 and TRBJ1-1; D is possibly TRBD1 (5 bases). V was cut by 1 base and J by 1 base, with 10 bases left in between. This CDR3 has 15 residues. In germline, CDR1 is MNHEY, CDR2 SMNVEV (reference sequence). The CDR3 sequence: CASSLLSGGNTEAFF. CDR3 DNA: TGTGCCAGCAGTTTATTATCGGGGGGGAACACTGAAGCTTTCTTT.

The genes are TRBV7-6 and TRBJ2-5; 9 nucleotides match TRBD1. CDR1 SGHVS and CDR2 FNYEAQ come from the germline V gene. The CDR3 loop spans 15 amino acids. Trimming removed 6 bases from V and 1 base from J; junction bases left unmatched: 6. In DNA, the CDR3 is TGTGCCAGCAGGGAATACAGGGGGCTCCAAGAGACCCAGTACTTC. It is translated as CASREYRGLQETQYF.